A single T cell receptor beta chain is shown here with its context. As yet, its antigen is unknown. Surgery cases with the highest brain T cell transcript signatures were chosen for sequencing. The data stem from a study of brain T cells in children with intractable seizures. Study observations and caveats: Viral specificity was inferred only from CDR3 similarity; HCMV serostatus was unknown.

The CDR3 extends over 16 amino acids. After removal of 5 bases from V and 2 bases from J, the junction contained 10 bases not matched to a gene. Germline values: CDR1 SGHRS, CDR2 YFSETQ. This table comes from immunoSEQ multiplex PCR, and its TCRdb copy is limited to in-frame clones, with some not included. Of approximately 41,000 clones in the sample, about nine tenths were seen once. The V call is TRBV5-1, the J call TRBJ1-2; 9 bases agree with TRBD1. This receptor was taken from a girl aged 2 to 9 with tuberous sclerosis and intractable seizures. This specimen consisted of peripheral blood, obtained at surgery. For the CDR3, the DNA is TGCGCCAGCAGACTTTCCGGGACAGGGTGGAACTATGGCTACACCTTC. Residues: CASRLSGTGWNYGYTF. The variable domain in full, with the rest retrieved from reference TRBV5-1 and TRBJ1-2, is KAGVTQTPRYLIKTRGQQVTLSCSPISGHRSVSWYQQTPGQGLQFLFEYFSETQRNKGNFPGRFSGRQFSNSRSEMNVSTLELGDSALYLCASRLSGTGWNYGYTFGSGTRLTVV.